A selection of T cell receptor beta chains follows, all from one sample in a study of cytomegalovirus exposure and HLA in healthy donors. TCRdb keeps only in-frame clones here, not all; method: immunoSEQ multiplex PCR. The sample lists about 240,000 clones, approximately 80% occurring once. Sequencing used PBMCs. Receptors originate from a woman aged 55-69 years in good health and CMV-seropositive. CDR3s include the opening cysteine and the closing phenylalanine or tryptophan. D genes are given only for firm matches. Clone size, where shown, is once, few, many, or a class for clones that have expanded.

CDR3 protein	CDR3 DNA	CDR3 length	V gene	D gene	clone size	J gene
CASTHRTTYNEQFF	TGTGCCAGCACCCACAGGACCACCTACAATGAGCAGTTCTTC	14	TRBV28	.	.	TRBJ2-1
CASSPPGTGILGGTQYF	TGTGCCAGCTCACCACCGGGGACAGGGATTCTTGGTGGTACGCAGTATTTT	17	TRBV18	TRBD1	.	TRBJ2-3
CASSEGTYYGYTF	TGTGCCAGCAGTGAAGGGACTTACTATGGCTACACCTTC	13	TRBV6-4	.	.	TRBJ1-2
CSSSLGLGEVNEQFF	TGTTCCAGCAGCTTAGGGCTAGGGGAAGTCAATGAGCAGTTCTTC	15	TRBV7-9	.	few	TRBJ2-1
CASSPLTGAKNTEAFF	TGTGCCAGTAGTCCATTAACAGGGGCGAAGAACACTGAAGCTTTCTTT	16	TRBV19	TRBD1	.	TRBJ1-1
CASSSDQDRRRTGANVLTF	TGTGCCAGCAGCTCCGACCAGGACAGGAGGAGAACTGGGGCCAACGTCCTGACTTTC	19	TRBV7-9	TRBD1	.	TRBJ2-6
CAWSSQAGFVNYGYTF	TGTGCCTGGAGTTCACAGGCAGGGTTTGTTAACTATGGCTACACCTTC	16	TRBV30	.	.	TRBJ1-2
CAWSVRLTEKLFF	TGTGCCTGGAGTGTGCGGTTAACTGAAAAACTGTTTTTT	13	TRBV30	.	.	TRBJ1-4
CASSSGRLLSSGNTIYF	TGTGCCAGCAGCTCAGGCCGATTGTTGAGCTCTGGAAACACCATATATTTT	17	TRBV7-2	.	once	TRBJ1-3
CASSLRGPGLAGRADTQYF	TGTGCCAGCAGCCTAAGAGGCCCAGGACTAGCGGGAAGGGCAGATACGCAGTATTTT	19	TRBV14	TRBD2	.	TRBJ2-3
CASSESRKTEAFF	TGTGCCAGCAGTGAAAGCAGGAAGACTGAAGCTTTCTTT	13	TRBV6-1	.	.	TRBJ1-1
CASSTPGTGAGELFF	TGTGCCAGCAGCACCCCCGGGACAGGGGCCGGGGAGCTGTTTTTT	15	TRBV5-4	TRBD1	.	TRBJ2-2
CASSSQLAGAYNEQFF	TGCGCCAGCAGCTCCCAACTAGCGGGAGCGTACAATGAGCAGTTCTTC	16	TRBV5-1	TRBD2	.	TRBJ2-1
CASSNRDLRGPLNTGELFF	TGCGCCAGCAGCAATAGAGATCTAAGAGGCCCCCTGAACACCGGGGAGCTGTTTTTT	19	TRBV5-1	.	.	TRBJ2-2
CASSQDRGGNTIYF	TGCGCCAGCAGCCAAGACAGGGGAGGGAACACCATATATTTT	14	TRBV5-1	TRBD1	.	TRBJ1-3
CASTWRRPRAETQYF	TGTGCCAGCACATGGAGACGTCCGAGGGCGGAGACCCAGTACTTC	15	TRBV28	.	.	TRBJ2-5
CAISDGNTEAFF	TGTGCCATCAGTGACGGGAACACTGAAGCTTTCTTT	12	TRBV10-3	.	.	TRBJ1-1
CASSLTSGRRTDTQYF	TGTGCCAGCAGTCTTACTAGCGGGAGGCGCACAGATACGCAGTATTTT	16	TRBV7-9	TRBD2	.	TRBJ2-3
CASSLRGGMNTEAFF	TGCGCCAGCAGCTTGCGTGGGGGGATGAACACTGAAGCTTTCTTT	15	TRBV5-1	.	.	TRBJ1-1
CASRDRGYEQYF	TGTGCCAGCAGGGACAGGGGGTACGAGCAGTACTTC	12	TRBV27	TRBD1	once	TRBJ2-7
CASKGGGLNNEQFF	TGTGCCAGTAAGGGGGGAGGGTTAAACAATGAGCAGTTCTTC	14	TRBV19	.	.	TRBJ2-1
CASSYPLSSGTDTQYF	TGTGCCAGCAGCTATCCCCTTTCTAGCGGCACAGATACGCAGTATTTT	16	TRBV5-4	.	once	TRBJ2-3
CASSWGRATEAFF	TGTGCCAGCAGTTGGGGGAGGGCAACTGAAGCTTTCTTT	13	TRBV28	.	.	TRBJ1-1
CASIGTRRNYGYTF	TGCGCCAGCATCGGGACACGCAGGAACTATGGCTACACCTTC	14	TRBV10-1	.	few	TRBJ1-2
CASSSTGTGPYGYTF	TGTGCCAGTAGTTCCACCGGGACAGGGCCCTATGGCTACACCTTC	15	TRBV19	TRBD1	.	TRBJ1-2
CASSGTGVREQYF	TGTGCCAGTTCTGGGACAGGGGTACGCGAGCAGTACTTC	13	TRBV6-5	TRBD1	.	TRBJ2-7
CASSVAGINQPQHF	TGTGCCAGCAGTGTGGCGGGGATCAATCAGCCCCAGCATTTT	14	TRBV6-1	.	.	TRBJ1-5
CATHRQDQYYGYTF	TGTGCCACCCATCGGCAGGATCAGTACTATGGCTACACCTTC	14	TRBV19	.	.	TRBJ1-2
CASSPPSIGGAEQYF	TGTGCCAGCTCACCACCATCTATCGGGGGGGCCGAGCAGTACTTC	15	TRBV18	TRBD2	once	TRBJ2-7
CASGLVLHGQAPLNTEAFF	TGTGCTAGTGGTTTGGTCCTACATGGGCAGGCCCCCTTGAACACTGAAGCTTTCTTT	19	TRBV12-5	.	.	TRBJ1-1
CASSPPRGTQYF	TGTGCCAGCAGCCCCCCTAGGGGTACGCAGTATTTT	12	TRBV11-3	.	once	TRBJ2-3
CASSDLPQGSLHTYEQYF	TGTGCCAGCAGTGACTTACCCCAGGGGTCACTGCACACCTACGAGCAGTACTTC	18	TRBV6-4	.	.	TRBJ2-7
CASSRVDRGYYNEQFF	TGTGCCAGCAGCAGAGTTGACAGGGGTTACTACAATGAGCAGTTCTTC	16	TRBV21-1	.	.	TRBJ2-1
CASGLRGQGDNEQFF	TGTGCTAGTGGTTTGAGGGGACAGGGAGACAATGAGCAGTTCTTC	15	TRBV12-5	TRBD1	.	TRBJ2-1
CASKGRVNEKLFF	TGTGCCAGCAAGGGCAGGGTTAATGAAAAACTGTTTTTT	13	TRBV2	.	.	TRBJ1-4
CASSASGAYGYTF	TGTGCCAGCAGTGCCTCAGGGGCCTATGGCTACACCTTC	13	TRBV2	.	.	TRBJ1-2
CASRGGSNTEAFF	TGTGCCAGCAGGGGAGGTTCGAACACTGAAGCTTTCTTT	13	TRBV6-5	.	once	TRBJ1-1
CASSEDGRYGTQYF	TGTGCCAGCAGTGAAGACGGGAGATATGGTACGCAGTATTTT	14	TRBV6-1	.	.	TRBJ2-3
CASSFGQERFSGANVLTF	TGCGCCAGCAGCTTCGGACAAGAACGATTCTCTGGGGCCAACGTCCTGACTTTC	18	TRBV5-1	.	.	TRBJ2-6